This TCR beta chain was identified during a study of PD-1 blockade in classical Hodgkin lymphoma. General observations from the study: Newly diagnosed patients were reported to start with lower TCR diversity than healthy donors. Causes of the repertoire differences remain undefined, possibly disease activity or prior therapy.

The CDR3 runs to 17 residues. V was trimmed by 1 base and J by 2 bases, leaving 18 bases between them. Germline loops: CDR1 SEHNR, CDR2 FQNEAQ (reference sequence). As to this clone: Its target is not known.

This table comes from immunoSEQ multiplex PCR, and its TCRdb copy is limited to in-frame clones, with some not included. The sample shows about 33,000 clones, 85% to 95% of them seen only once. Indicated time point: newly diagnosed, previously untreated cHL patient sample. Peripheral samples used as comparators were newly diagnosed, untreated classical Hodgkin lymphoma PBMCs. This sequence originates from a human donor with classical Hodgkin lymphoma. The chain couples TRBV7-9 to TRBJ2-7; possibly TRBD2 for D (5 bases). Sequenced material: peripheral blood mononuclear cells (PBMCs). The CDR3 region is CASSLVRSRLATYEQYF. Here the CDR3 DNA reads TGTGCCAGCAGCTTAGTGCGGTCGCGGCTAGCAACCTACGAGCAGTACTTC. Combining the CDR3 with reference TRBV7-9 and TRBJ2-7 gives the whole variable domain DTGVSQNPRHKITKRGQNVTFRCDPISEHNRLYWYRQTLGQGPEFLTYFQNEAQLEKSRLLSDRFSAERPKGSFSTLEIQRTEQGDSAMYLCASSLVRSRLATYEQYFGPGTRLTVT.